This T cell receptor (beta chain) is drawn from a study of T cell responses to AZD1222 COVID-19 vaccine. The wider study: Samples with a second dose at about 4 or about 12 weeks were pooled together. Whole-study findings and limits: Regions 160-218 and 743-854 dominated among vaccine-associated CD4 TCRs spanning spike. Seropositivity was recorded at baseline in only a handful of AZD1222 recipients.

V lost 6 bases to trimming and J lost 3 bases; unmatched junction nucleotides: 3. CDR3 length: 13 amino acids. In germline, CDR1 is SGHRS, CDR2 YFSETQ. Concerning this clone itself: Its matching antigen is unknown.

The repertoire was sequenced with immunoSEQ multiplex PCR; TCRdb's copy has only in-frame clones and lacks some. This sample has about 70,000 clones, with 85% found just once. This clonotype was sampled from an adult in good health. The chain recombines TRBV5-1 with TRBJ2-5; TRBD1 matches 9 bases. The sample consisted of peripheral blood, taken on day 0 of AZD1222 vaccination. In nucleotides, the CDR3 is TGCGCCAGCAACAGGGGGCTTAAAGAGACCCAGTACTTC. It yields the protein CASNRGLKETQYF.